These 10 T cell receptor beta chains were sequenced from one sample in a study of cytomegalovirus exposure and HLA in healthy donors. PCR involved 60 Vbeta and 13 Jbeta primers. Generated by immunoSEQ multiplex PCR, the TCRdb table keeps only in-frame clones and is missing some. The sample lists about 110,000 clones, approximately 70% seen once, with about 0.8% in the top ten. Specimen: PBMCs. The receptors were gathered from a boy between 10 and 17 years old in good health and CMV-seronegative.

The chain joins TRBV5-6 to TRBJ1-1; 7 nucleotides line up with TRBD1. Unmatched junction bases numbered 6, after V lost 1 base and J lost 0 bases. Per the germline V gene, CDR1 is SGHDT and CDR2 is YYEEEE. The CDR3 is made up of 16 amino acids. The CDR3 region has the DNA TGTGCCAGCAGCTTGACAGGGGTTTACATGAACACTGAAGCTTTCTTT. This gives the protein CASSLTGVYMNTEAFF. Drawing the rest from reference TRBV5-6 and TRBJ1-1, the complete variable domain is DAGVTQSPTHLIKTRGQQVTLRCSPKSGHDTVSWYQQALGQGPQFIFQYYEEEERQRGNFPDRFSGHQFPNYSSELNVNALLLGDSALYLCASSLTGVYMNTEAFFGQGTRLTVV.

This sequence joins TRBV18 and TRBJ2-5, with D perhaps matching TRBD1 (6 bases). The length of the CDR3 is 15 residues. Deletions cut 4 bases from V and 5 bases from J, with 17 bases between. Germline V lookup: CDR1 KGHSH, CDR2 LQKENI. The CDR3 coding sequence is TGTGCCAGCTCACATACAGGGCTTTTATCCGAGACCCAGTACTTC. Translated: CASSHTGLLSETQYF.

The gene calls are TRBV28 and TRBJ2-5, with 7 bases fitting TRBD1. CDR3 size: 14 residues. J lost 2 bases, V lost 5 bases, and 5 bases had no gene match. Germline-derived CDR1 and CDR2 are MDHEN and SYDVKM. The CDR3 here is CASSVGQIQETQYF. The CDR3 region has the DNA TGTGCCAGCAGTGTGGGACAGATACAAGAGACCCAGTACTTC. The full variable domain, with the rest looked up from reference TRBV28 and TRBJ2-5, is DVKVTQSSRYLVKRTGEKVFLECVQDMDHENMFWYRQDPGLGLRLIYFSYDVKMKEKGDIPEGYSVSREKKERFSLILESASTNQTSMYLCASSVGQIQETQYFGPGTRLLVL.

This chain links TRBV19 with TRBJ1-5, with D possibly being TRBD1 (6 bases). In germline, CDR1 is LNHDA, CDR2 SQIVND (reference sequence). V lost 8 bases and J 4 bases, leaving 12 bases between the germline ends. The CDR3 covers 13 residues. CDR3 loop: CASRGQSNQPQHF. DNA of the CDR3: TGTGCCAGTCGTGGACAGTCGAATCAGCCCCAGCATTTT.

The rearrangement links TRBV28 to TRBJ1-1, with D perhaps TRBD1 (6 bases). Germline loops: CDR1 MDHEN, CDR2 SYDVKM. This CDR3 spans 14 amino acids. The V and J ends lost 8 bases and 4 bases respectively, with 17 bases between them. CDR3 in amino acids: CASDSQGRVTEAFF. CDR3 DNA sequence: TGTGCCAGCGATTCACAGGGAAGGGTCACTGAAGCTTTCTTT.

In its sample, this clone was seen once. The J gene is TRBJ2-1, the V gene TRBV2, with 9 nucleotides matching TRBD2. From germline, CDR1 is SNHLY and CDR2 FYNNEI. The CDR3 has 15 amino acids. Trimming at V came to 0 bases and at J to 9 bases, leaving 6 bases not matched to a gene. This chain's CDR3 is CASSEAEAGGVEQFF. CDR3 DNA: TGTGCCAGCAGTGAAGCCGAAGCGGGAGGAGTTGAGCAGTTCTTC.

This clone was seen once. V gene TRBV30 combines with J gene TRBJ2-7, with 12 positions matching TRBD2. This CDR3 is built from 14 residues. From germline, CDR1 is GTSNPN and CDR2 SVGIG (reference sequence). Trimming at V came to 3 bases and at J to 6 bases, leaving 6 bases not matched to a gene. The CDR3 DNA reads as TGTGCCTGGAGAGCTAGCGGGAGGGCCCTCGAGCAGTACTTC. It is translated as CAWRASGRALEQYF.

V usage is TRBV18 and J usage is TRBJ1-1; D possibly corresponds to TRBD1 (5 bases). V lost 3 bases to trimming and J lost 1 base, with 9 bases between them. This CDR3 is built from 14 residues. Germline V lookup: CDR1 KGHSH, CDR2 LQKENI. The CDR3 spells CASSPGGRNTEAFF. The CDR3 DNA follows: TGTGCCAGCTCACCGGGGGGGAGGAACACTGAAGCTTTCTTT. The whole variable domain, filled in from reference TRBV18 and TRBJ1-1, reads NAGVMQNPRHLVRRRGQEARLRCSPMKGHSHVYWYRQLPEEGLKFMVYLQKENIIDESGMPKERFSAEFPKEGPSILRIQQVVRGDSAAYFCASSPGGRNTEAFFGQGTRLTVV.

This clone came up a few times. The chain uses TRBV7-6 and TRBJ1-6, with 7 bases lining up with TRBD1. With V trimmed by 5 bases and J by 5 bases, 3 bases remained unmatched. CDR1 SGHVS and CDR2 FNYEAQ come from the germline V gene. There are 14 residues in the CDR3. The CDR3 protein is CASSPGTDNSPLHF. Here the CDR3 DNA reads TGTGCCAGCAGCCCCGGGACAGATAATTCACCCCTCCACTTT. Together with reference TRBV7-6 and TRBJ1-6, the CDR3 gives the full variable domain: GAGVSQSPRYKVTKRGQDVALRCDPISGHVSLYWYRQALGQGPEFLTYFNYEAQQDKSGLPNDRFSAERPEGSISTLTIQRTEQRDSAMYRCASSPGTDNSPLHFGNGTRLTVT.

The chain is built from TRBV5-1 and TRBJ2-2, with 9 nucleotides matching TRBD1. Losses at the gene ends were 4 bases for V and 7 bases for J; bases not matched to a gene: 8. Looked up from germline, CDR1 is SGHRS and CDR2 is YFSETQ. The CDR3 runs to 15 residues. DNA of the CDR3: TGCGCCAGCAGCCTGGGGACAGGGAACGGCGGGGAGCTGTTTTTT. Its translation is CASSLGTGNGGELFF.